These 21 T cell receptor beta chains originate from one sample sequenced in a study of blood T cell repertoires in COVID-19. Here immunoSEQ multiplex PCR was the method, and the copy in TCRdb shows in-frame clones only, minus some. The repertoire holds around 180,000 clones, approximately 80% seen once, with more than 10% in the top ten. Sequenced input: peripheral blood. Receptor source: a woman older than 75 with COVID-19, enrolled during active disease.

The CDR3 bases are TGTGCCAGCAGCGGGGGCCCCGGCTACAATGAGCAGTTCTTC. Its translation is CASSGGPGYNEQFF. J is TRBJ2-1 and V is TRBV11-2; D might be TRBD1 (6 bases). Germline loops: CDR1 SGHAT, CDR2 FQNNGV. The CDR3 covers 14 residues. The V gene lost 5 bases and the J gene lost 3 bases, with 11 bases spanning the gap.

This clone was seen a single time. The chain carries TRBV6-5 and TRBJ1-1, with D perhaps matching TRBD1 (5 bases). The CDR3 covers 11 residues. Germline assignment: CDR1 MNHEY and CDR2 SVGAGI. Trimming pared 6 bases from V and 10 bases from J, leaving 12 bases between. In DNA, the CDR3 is TGTGCCAGCAGACAAAGACAGAGAGCTTTCTTT. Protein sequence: CASRQRQRAFF.

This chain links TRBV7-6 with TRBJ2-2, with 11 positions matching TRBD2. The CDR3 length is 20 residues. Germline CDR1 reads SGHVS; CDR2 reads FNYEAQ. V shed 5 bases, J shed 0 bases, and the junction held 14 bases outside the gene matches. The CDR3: CASSTSTSGAFLANTGELFF. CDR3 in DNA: TGTGCCAGCAGCACCTCGACTAGCGGGGCATTCTTAGCGAACACCGGGGAGCTGTTTTTT. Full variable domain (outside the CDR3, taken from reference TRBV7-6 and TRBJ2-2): GAGVSQSPRYKVTKRGQDVALRCDPISGHVSLYWYRQALGQGPEFLTYFNYEAQQDKSGLPNDRFSAERPEGSISTLTIQRTEQRDSAMYRCASSTSTSGAFLANTGELFFGEGSRLTVL.

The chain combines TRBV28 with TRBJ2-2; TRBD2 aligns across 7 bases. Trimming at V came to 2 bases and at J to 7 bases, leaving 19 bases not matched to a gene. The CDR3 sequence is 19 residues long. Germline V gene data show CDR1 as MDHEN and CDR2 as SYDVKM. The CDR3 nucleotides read TGTGCCAGCAGTTTAGGATCCGCCGGGACTACATCCAGGGACGGGGAGCTGTTTTTT. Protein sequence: CASSLGSAGTTSRDGELFF.

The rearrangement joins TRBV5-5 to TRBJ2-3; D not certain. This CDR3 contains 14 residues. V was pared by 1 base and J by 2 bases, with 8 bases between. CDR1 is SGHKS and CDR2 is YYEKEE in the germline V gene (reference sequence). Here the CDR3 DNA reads TGTGCCAGCAGCTTGTTTGCAGACACAGATACGCAGTATTTT. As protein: CASSLFADTDTQYF.

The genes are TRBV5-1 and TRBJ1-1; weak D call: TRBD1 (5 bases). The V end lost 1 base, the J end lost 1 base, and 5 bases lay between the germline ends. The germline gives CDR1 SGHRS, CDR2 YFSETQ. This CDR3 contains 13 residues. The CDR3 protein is CASSLQGNTEAFF. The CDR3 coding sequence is TGCGCCAGCAGCTTGCAGGGGAACACTGAAGCTTTCTTT.

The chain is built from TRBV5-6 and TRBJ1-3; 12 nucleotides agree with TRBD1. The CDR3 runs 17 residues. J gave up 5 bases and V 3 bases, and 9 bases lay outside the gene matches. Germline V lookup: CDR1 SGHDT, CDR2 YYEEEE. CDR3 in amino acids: CASSSFTGTGGRNTIYF. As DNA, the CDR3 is TGTGCCAGCAGCTCATTTACCGGGACAGGGGGCAGAAACACCATATATTTT.

CDR3 amino acids: CASSPGGREGTYEQYF. The CDR3 DNA reads TGTGCCAGCTCACCAGGTGGACGGGAGGGTACCTACGAGCAGTACTTC. V usage is TRBV18 and J usage is TRBJ2-7; 8 bases match TRBD2. Germline-derived CDR1 and CDR2 are KGHSH and LQKENI. Unmatched junction bases numbered 8, after V lost 2 bases and J lost 2 bases. CDR3 length: 16 amino acids.

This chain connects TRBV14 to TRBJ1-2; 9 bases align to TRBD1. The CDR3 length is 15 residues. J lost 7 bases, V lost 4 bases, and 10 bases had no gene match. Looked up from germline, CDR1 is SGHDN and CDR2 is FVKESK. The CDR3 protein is CASSLGTGNLGGYTF. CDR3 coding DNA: TGTGCCAGCAGCCTTGGGACAGGGAACCTCGGTGGCTACACCTTC.

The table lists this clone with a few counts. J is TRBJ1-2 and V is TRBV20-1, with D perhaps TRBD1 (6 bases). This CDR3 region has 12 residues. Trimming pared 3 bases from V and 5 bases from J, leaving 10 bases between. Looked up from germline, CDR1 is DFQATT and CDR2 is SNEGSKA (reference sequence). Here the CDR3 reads CSASPRGYGYTF. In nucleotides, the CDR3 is TGCAGTGCTAGTCCCAGGGGATATGGCTACACCTTC.

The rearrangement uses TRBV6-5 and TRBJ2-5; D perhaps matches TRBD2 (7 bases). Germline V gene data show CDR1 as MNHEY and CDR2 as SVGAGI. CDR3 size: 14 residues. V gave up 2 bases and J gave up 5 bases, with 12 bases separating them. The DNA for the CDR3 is TGTGCCAGCAGTTACGGGGGGAGGGGGGAGACCCAGTACTTC. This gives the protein CASSYGGRGETQYF.

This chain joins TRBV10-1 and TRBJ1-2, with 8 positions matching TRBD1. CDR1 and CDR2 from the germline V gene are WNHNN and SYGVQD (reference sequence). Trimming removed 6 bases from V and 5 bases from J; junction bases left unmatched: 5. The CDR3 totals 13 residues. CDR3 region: CASRDYRGYGYTF. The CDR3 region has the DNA TGCGCCAGCAGGGATTACAGGGGGTATGGCTACACCTTC.

The chain's CDR3 is CASTSGVPFGYTF. Here the CDR3 DNA reads TGTGCCAGCACCTCAGGGGTTCCGTTTGGCTACACCTTC. This chain connects TRBV2 to TRBJ1-2, with a weak D call TRBD1 (6 bases). This CDR3 comprises 13 residues. Trimming took off 7 bases at V and 7 bases at J, with 16 bases between the two ends. CDR1 and CDR2 from the germline V gene are SNHLY and FYNNEI.

This CDR3 reads CARSIGGLHEQFF. The CDR3 DNA follows: TGTGCCAGGTCCATTGGAGGGCTCCATGAGCAGTTCTTC. The chain combines TRBV2 with TRBJ2-1, with D tentatively TRBD2 (6 bases). The CDR3 covers 13 residues. V dropped 9 bases and J dropped 8 bases, with 17 bases sitting between them. CDR1 SNHLY and CDR2 FYNNEI come from the germline V gene.

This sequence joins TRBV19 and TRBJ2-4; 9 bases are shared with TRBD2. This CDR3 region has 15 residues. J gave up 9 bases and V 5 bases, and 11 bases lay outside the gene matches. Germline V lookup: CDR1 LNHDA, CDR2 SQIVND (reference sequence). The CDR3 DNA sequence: TGTGCCAGTAGTGAGGCGGGGGGGCTGTCAGGCATTCAGTACTTC. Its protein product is CASSEAGGLSGIQYF.

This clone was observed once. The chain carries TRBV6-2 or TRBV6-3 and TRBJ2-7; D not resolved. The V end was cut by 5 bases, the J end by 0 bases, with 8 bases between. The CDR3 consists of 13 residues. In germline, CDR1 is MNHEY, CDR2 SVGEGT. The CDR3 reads CASSPQASYEQYF. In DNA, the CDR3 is TGTGCCAGCAGTCCCCAAGCCTCCTACGAGCAGTACTTC.

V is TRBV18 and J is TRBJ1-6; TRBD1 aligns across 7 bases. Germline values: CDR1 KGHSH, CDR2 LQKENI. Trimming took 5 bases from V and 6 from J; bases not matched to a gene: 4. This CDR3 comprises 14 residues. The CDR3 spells CASSTGTANSPLHF. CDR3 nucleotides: TGTGCCAGCTCAACCGGGACAGCTAATTCACCCCTCCACTTT.

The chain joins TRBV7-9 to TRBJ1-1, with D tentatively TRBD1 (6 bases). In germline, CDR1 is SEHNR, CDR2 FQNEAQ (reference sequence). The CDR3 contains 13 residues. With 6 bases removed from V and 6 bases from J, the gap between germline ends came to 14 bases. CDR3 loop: CASSPKGGPEAFF. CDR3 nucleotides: TGTGCCAGCAGTCCAAAGGGGGGGCCTGAAGCTTTCTTT.

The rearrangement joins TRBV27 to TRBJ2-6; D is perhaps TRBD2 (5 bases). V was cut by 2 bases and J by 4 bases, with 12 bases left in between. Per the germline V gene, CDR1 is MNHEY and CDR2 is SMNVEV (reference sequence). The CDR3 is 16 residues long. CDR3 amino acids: CASSLRWGAGANVLTF. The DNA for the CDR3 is TGTGCCAGCAGTTTAAGGTGGGGAGCCGGGGCCAACGTCCTGACTTTC.

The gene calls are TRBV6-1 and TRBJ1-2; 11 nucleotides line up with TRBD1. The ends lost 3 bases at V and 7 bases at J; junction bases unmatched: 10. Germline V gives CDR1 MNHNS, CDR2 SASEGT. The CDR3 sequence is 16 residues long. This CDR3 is CASSDETGQGARGYTF. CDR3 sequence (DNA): TGTGCCAGCAGTGACGAAACTGGACAGGGGGCGCGTGGCTACACCTTC.

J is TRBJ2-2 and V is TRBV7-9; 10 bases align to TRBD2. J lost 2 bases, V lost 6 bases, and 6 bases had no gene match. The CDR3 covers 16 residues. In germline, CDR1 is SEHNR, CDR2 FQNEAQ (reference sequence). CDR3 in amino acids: CASSPTSGSNTGELFF. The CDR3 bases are TGTGCCAGCAGTCCGACTAGCGGGTCCAACACCGGGGAGCTGTTTTTT.